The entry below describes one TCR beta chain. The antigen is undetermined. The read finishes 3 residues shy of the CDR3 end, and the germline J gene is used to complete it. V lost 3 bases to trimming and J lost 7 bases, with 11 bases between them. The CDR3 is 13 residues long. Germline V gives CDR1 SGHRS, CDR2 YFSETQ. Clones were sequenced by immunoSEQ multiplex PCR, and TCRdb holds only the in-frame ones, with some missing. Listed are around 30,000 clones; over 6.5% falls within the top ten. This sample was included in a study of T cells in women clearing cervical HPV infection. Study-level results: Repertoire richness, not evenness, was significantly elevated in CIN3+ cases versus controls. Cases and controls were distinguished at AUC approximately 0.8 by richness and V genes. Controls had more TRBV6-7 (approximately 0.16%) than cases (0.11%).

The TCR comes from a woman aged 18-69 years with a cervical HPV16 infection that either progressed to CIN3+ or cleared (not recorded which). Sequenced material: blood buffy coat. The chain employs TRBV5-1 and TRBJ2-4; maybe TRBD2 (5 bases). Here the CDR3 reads CASSSGVGNIQYF. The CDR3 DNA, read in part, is TGCGCCAGCAGCTCCGGGGTCGGGAACATT.